Below, 26 T cell receptor beta chains from the same sample are listed, as sequenced in a study of memory CD4+ T cells and cytomegalovirus serostatus. The table came from immunoSEQ multiplex PCR; TCRdb's copy has only in-frame clones and leaves some out. The table has under 55,000 clones, 78% seen once. The sort gate was single viable CD3+CD4+CD8-CD45RO+ cells for memory CD4+ T cells. Sequencing input: memory CD4+ T cells from blood. These receptors all come from an adult in good health and CMV-seronegative.

In its sample, this clone is medium-sized. The genes are TRBV27 and TRBJ2-7, with TRBD1 matching 7 bases. The CDR3 runs 13 residues. V lost 5 bases to trimming and J lost 3 bases; unmatched junction nucleotides: 4. CDR1 and CDR2 (germline): MNHEY, SMNVEV (reference sequence). DNA of the CDR3: TGTGCCAGCAGTACCCGGGACAGCTACGAGCAGTACTTC. Translation: CASSTRDSYEQYF.

The rearrangement joins TRBV10-2 to TRBJ1-1; 8 nucleotides line up with TRBD1. The CDR3 has 14 amino acids. Germline lookup yields CDR1 WSHSY and CDR2 SAAADI. The ends lost 6 bases at V and 1 base at J; junction bases unmatched: 4. The CDR3 loop reads CASRPGTGNTEAFF. CDR3 bases: TGCGCCAGCAGACCCGGGACAGGGAACACTGAAGCTTTCTTT.

V usage is TRBV11-3 and J usage is TRBJ2-7; TRBD2 might be the D (5 bases). The length of the CDR3 is 14 residues. Germline V gene sequence: CDR1 SGHNT, CDR2 YENEEA. With 0 bases removed from V and 7 bases from J, the gap between germline ends came to 13 bases. The CDR3 spells CASSLDRGRGEQYF. The CDR3 DNA reads TGTGCCAGCAGCTTAGATCGAGGGAGAGGGGAGCAGTACTTC. Full variable domain (rest looked up from reference TRBV11-3 and TRBJ2-7): EAGVVQSPRYKIIEKKQPVAFWCNPISGHNTLYWYLQNLGQGPELLIRYENEEAVDDSQLPKDRFSAERLKGVDSTLKIQPAELGDSAVYLCASSLDRGRGEQYFGPGTRLTVT.

This chain links TRBV28 with TRBJ2-2, with 7 bases identical to TRBD1. Germline V CDR1 and CDR2: MDHEN, SYDVKM. The CDR3 length is 14 residues. V gave up 6 bases and J gave up 6 bases; unmatched junction bases: 7. The CDR3 sequence: CASSDRARAGELFF. CDR3 in DNA: TGTGCCAGCAGCGACAGGGCAAGGGCCGGGGAGCTGTTTTTT. The full variable domain, rest sourced from reference TRBV28 and TRBJ2-2, is DVKVTQSSRYLVKRTGEKVFLECVQDMDHENMFWYRQDPGLGLRLIYFSYDVKMKEKGDIPEGYSVSREKKERFSLILESASTNQTSMYLCASSDRARAGELFFGEGSRLTVL.

The chain employs TRBV10-2 and TRBJ2-7, with 10 bases fitting TRBD1. The CDR3 covers 15 residues. Germline CDR1 WSHSY, CDR2 SAAADI. Trimming cost V 2 bases and J 2 bases; bases outside gene matches: 3. This CDR3 reads CASSEMGQGTYEQYF. The CDR3 coding sequence is TGCGCCAGCAGTGAGATGGGACAGGGGACCTACGAGCAGTACTTC.

The chain combines TRBV21-1 with TRBJ1-2; TRBD1 is the table's D call and was not checked against the DNA. TRBV21-1 is tagged as a pseudogene. This CDR3 contains 17 residues. The CDR3 DNA sequence: TGTGCCAGCAGCAAAGAGACAGGGTGGCTTCATAACTATGGCTACACCTTC. Protein sequence: CASSKETGWLHNYGYTF.

The genes are TRBV5-1 and TRBJ2-5; TRBD2 is a possible D gene (6 bases). Per the germline V gene, CDR1 is SGHRS and CDR2 is YFSETQ. The CDR3 is 15 amino acids. V dropped 0 bases and J dropped 13 bases, with 22 bases sitting between them. CDR3 region: CASSLEGEVSRNRYF. The CDR3 coding sequence is TGCGCCAGCAGCTTGGAAGGGGAGGTTTCCAGGAACCGGTACTTC.

The V call is TRBV28, the J call TRBJ2-4; D may be TRBD1 or TRBD2 (5 bases each). The CDR3 consists of 13 residues. Germline assignment: CDR1 MDHEN and CDR2 SYDVKM. V was cut by 3 bases and J by 11 bases, with 14 bases left in between. The CDR3 region is CASSFWGYSVQYF. Here the CDR3 DNA reads TGTGCCAGCAGTTTTTGGGGGTACAGCGTTCAGTACTTC.

The CDR3, as DNA: TGTGCCAGCAGCGGGACATATTACTCCTACGAGCAGTACTTC. Translating it yields CASSGTYYSYEQYF. The V and J genes are TRBV6-1 and TRBJ2-7; TRBD1 is a possible D gene (6 bases). With 6 bases removed from V and 0 bases from J, the gap between germline ends came to 12 bases. This CDR3 is 14 amino acids long. From germline, CDR1 is MNHNS and CDR2 SASEGT.

The rearrangement links TRBV19 to TRBJ1-5; D ambiguous. The length of the CDR3 is 14 residues. V lost 3 bases, J lost 6 bases, and 12 bases lay in between. The germline CDR1 and CDR2 sequences are LNHDA and SQIVND (reference sequence). The CDR3 DNA sequence: TGTGCCAGTAGTATTAACCCCGCCGGTCAGCCCCAGCATTTT. It encodes CASSINPAGQPQHF.

The rearrangement uses TRBV2 and TRBJ2-7; a weak D match, TRBD2 (5 bases). The CDR3 is 14 amino acids. Germline V CDR1 and CDR2: SNHLY, FYNNEI. V lost 4 bases to trimming and J lost 6 bases, with 16 bases between them. The CDR3 reads CASSVERRLAEQYF. The CDR3, as DNA: TGTGCCAGCAGTGTTGAACGGAGGTTAGCCGAGCAGTACTTC. Full variable domain (remainder filled in from reference TRBV2 and TRBJ2-7): EPEVTQTPSHQVTQMGQEVILRCVPISNHLYFYWYRQILGQKVEFLVSFYNNEISEKSEIFDDQFSVERPDGSNFTLKIRSTKLEDSAMYFCASSVERRLAEQYFGPGTRLTVT.

By sample fraction, this clone is medium-sized (0.01 to 0.1%). The chain joins TRBV7-9 to TRBJ2-5; perhaps D is TRBD1 or TRBD2 (5 bases each). Trimming cost V 5 bases and J 3 bases, with 13 bases left between them. Germline lookup yields CDR1 SEHNR and CDR2 FQNEAQ (reference sequence). The CDR3 length is 14 residues. CDR3: CASSPRDPKETQYF. The CDR3 DNA reads as TGTGCCAGCAGCCCCCGGGACCCCAAAGAGACCCAGTACTTC.

The chain recombines TRBV27 with TRBJ2-7, with D tentatively TRBD2 (6 bases). The CDR3 loop spans 16 amino acids. Germline CDR1 and CDR2: MNHEY and SMNVEV (reference sequence). The V end was cut by 6 bases, the J end by 1 base, with 19 bases between. The CDR3 region is CASREKTGGRSYEQYF. Written as DNA, the CDR3 is TGTGCCAGCAGGGAAAAGACCGGAGGGCGTTCCTACGAGCAGTACTTC.

The chain employs TRBV30 and TRBJ2-5; the D gene is possibly TRBD1 (6 bases). The closer fit of TRBJ2-7 to the DNA end suggests the J call may be wrong. This CDR3 has 12 residues. Germline CDR1 GTSNPN, CDR2 SVGIG (reference sequence). The CDR3 nucleotides are TGTGCCTGGAGTGTACAGGGTTACGAGCAGTACTTC. Its translation is CAWSVQGYEQYF.

The CDR3 is CASSASGTVSGNTIYF. The DNA of the CDR3 is TGTGCCAGCAGCGCCAGCGGGACAGTCTCTGGAAACACCATATATTTT. The genes are TRBV9 and TRBJ1-3, with 7 bases lining up with TRBD1. Trimming cost V 3 bases and J 0 bases; bases outside gene matches: 6. Germline V lookup: CDR1 SGDLS, CDR2 YYNGEE. This CDR3 spans 16 amino acids.

This clone is medium-sized (0.01 to 0.1%). Different DNA sequences within this sample yield the same CDR3. The V and J genes are TRBV6-5 and TRBJ1-2; 8 nucleotides align to TRBD1. Germline lookup yields CDR1 MNHEY and CDR2 SVGAGI. This CDR3 region has 16 residues. The V gene end was trimmed by 0 bases and the J gene end by 4 bases; junction bases not matched to a gene: 7. CDR3 amino acids: CASSYSRTGGGYGYTF. CDR3 nucleotide sequence: TGTGCCAGCAGTTACTCCCGAACAGGGGGAGGCTATGGCTACACCTTC.

The J gene is TRBJ2-1, the V gene TRBV27; 7 positions match TRBD2. This CDR3 contains 16 residues. CDR1 and CDR2 from the germline V gene are MNHEY and SMNVEV (reference sequence). V shed 10 bases and J 7 bases; nucleotides not matched to a gene: 19. The CDR3 spells CATLSLDSGLRNEQFF. In DNA form, the CDR3 reads TGTGCCACCCTGAGTCTTGATAGCGGGCTCAGAAATGAGCAGTTCTTC.

This clone has more than one count but fewer than ten. V gene TRBV6-1 combines with J gene TRBJ2-7; possibly TRBD2 for D (5 bases). The CDR3 is made up of 16 amino acids. Germline V gene lookup returns CDR1 MNHNS and CDR2 SASEGT. Trimming took off 1 base at V and 3 bases at J, with 16 bases between the two ends. The CDR3 sequence is CASSEEWTPGDYEQYF. The CDR3 bases are TGTGCCAGCAGTGAAGAATGGACCCCCGGGGACTACGAGCAGTACTTC.

J is TRBJ2-3 and V is TRBV27; TRBD1 is a possible D gene (7 bases). Germline V CDR1 and CDR2: MNHEY, SMNVEV (reference sequence). Trimming shortened V by 5 bases and J by 0 bases, and 15 bases separated the two germline ends. This CDR3 contains 16 residues. CDR3 loop: CASSLRGVPSTDTQYF. In nucleotides, the CDR3 is TGTGCCAGCAGTCTCAGGGGGGTACCTAGCACAGATACGCAGTATTTT.

The genes are TRBV6-5 and TRBJ2-1; the D gene is possibly TRBD2 (6 bases). There are 13 residues in the CDR3. CDR1 is MNHEY and CDR2 is SVGAGI in the germline V gene. Trimming pared 6 bases from V and 9 bases from J, leaving 15 bases between. CDR3 residues: CASSGLTGGEQFF. DNA for the CDR3: TGTGCCAGCAGCGGACTAACCGGGGGTGAGCAGTTCTTC.

V is TRBV27 and J is TRBJ2-7; 9 nucleotides match TRBD1. CDR1 and CDR2 (germline): MNHEY, SMNVEV (reference sequence). This CDR3 is 15 amino acids long. Trimming took 6 bases from V and 6 from J; bases not matched to a gene: 12. The CDR3 DNA is TGTGCCAGCAGCGGACTAGGGACAGGGTCTTCCGAGCAGTACTTC. It encodes CASSGLGTGSSEQYF.

The J gene is TRBJ2-1, the V gene TRBV29-1; 13 bases are shared with TRBD2. The ends lost 6 bases at V and 6 bases at J; junction bases unmatched: 5. CDR3 length: 14 residues. Germline-derived CDR1 and CDR2 are SQVTM and ANQGSEA. The CDR3 loop is CSVVGLAGVNEQFF. CDR3 nucleotide sequence: TGCAGCGTCGTAGGACTAGCGGGAGTCAATGAGCAGTTCTTC.

In its sample, this clone was seen once. This chain links TRBV6-6 with TRBJ2-6; no clear D. Trimming removed 7 bases at V and 0 bases at J, with 13 bases between. The CDR3 covers 16 residues. CDR1 is MNHNY, CDR2 SVGAGI, per germline (reference sequence). DNA of the CDR3: TGTGCCAGCATTCCGGGCACCCGCTCTGGGGCCAACGTCCTGACTTTC. Translating it yields CASIPGTRSGANVLTF.

This clone occurred once. This chain uses TRBV5-1 with TRBJ2-7, with D unresolved. This CDR3 contains 13 residues. Germline CDR1 is SGHRS and CDR2 is YFSETQ. V lost 0 bases and J 3 bases, leaving 7 bases between the germline ends. CDR3 coding DNA: TGCGCCAGCAGCTTGGAGTCCTTCTACGAGCAGTACTTC. Protein sequence: CASSLESFYEQYF.

V usage is TRBV19 and J usage is TRBJ2-2, with TRBD2 matching over 9 bases. The CDR3 contains 15 residues. From germline, CDR1 is LNHDA and CDR2 SQIVND (reference sequence). Germline trimming cut 5 bases from V and 4 bases from J; bases unmatched to any gene: 5. The CDR3 DNA follows: TGTGCCAGTAGTGGCCTAGCGGGGACCACCGGGGAGCTGTTTTTT. Protein sequence: CASSGLAGTTGELFF.

The chain joins TRBV6-1 to TRBJ1-5; no clear D gene. Deletions cut 6 bases from V and 0 bases from J, with 9 bases between. Germline CDR1 MNHNS, CDR2 SASEGT. CDR3 length equals 14 residues. CDR3 DNA: TGTGCCAGCAGCGTTTTCTATAGCAATCAGCCCCAGCATTTT. Translated, it gives CASSVFYSNQPQHF.